This T cell receptor beta chain is from a study of blood T cell repertoires in COVID-19. About the research overall: The origin of the acute and convalescent COVID-19 samples was the United States, Italy and Spain. PBMCs, B-cell-depleted T cells, or T cells provided the cDNA or gDNA that made up the material.

CDR1 SGHRS and CDR2 YFSETQ come from the germline V gene. V was cut by 1 base and J by 0 bases, with 11 bases left in between. This CDR3 is 15 amino acids long. In the original analysis: Amplification of reference gene primers provided the estimated nucleated cell counts. TCRdb's copy holds only in-frame clones and misses some; the assay was immunoSEQ multiplex PCR. Clone size and the V and J calls come from that table; the DNA yielded D and trimming. The sample shows fewer than 80,000 clones, almost 90% of them seen only once. The receptor's source is a human donor in a cohort sampled during active COVID-19. The specimen sequenced was peripheral blood. The rearrangement uses TRBV5-1 and TRBJ2-7; D might be TRBD2 (5 bases). The CDR3 bases are TGCGCCAGCAGCTTGACGAGCGGATTCTCCTACGAGCAGTACTTC. This codes for CASSLTSGFSYEQYF.